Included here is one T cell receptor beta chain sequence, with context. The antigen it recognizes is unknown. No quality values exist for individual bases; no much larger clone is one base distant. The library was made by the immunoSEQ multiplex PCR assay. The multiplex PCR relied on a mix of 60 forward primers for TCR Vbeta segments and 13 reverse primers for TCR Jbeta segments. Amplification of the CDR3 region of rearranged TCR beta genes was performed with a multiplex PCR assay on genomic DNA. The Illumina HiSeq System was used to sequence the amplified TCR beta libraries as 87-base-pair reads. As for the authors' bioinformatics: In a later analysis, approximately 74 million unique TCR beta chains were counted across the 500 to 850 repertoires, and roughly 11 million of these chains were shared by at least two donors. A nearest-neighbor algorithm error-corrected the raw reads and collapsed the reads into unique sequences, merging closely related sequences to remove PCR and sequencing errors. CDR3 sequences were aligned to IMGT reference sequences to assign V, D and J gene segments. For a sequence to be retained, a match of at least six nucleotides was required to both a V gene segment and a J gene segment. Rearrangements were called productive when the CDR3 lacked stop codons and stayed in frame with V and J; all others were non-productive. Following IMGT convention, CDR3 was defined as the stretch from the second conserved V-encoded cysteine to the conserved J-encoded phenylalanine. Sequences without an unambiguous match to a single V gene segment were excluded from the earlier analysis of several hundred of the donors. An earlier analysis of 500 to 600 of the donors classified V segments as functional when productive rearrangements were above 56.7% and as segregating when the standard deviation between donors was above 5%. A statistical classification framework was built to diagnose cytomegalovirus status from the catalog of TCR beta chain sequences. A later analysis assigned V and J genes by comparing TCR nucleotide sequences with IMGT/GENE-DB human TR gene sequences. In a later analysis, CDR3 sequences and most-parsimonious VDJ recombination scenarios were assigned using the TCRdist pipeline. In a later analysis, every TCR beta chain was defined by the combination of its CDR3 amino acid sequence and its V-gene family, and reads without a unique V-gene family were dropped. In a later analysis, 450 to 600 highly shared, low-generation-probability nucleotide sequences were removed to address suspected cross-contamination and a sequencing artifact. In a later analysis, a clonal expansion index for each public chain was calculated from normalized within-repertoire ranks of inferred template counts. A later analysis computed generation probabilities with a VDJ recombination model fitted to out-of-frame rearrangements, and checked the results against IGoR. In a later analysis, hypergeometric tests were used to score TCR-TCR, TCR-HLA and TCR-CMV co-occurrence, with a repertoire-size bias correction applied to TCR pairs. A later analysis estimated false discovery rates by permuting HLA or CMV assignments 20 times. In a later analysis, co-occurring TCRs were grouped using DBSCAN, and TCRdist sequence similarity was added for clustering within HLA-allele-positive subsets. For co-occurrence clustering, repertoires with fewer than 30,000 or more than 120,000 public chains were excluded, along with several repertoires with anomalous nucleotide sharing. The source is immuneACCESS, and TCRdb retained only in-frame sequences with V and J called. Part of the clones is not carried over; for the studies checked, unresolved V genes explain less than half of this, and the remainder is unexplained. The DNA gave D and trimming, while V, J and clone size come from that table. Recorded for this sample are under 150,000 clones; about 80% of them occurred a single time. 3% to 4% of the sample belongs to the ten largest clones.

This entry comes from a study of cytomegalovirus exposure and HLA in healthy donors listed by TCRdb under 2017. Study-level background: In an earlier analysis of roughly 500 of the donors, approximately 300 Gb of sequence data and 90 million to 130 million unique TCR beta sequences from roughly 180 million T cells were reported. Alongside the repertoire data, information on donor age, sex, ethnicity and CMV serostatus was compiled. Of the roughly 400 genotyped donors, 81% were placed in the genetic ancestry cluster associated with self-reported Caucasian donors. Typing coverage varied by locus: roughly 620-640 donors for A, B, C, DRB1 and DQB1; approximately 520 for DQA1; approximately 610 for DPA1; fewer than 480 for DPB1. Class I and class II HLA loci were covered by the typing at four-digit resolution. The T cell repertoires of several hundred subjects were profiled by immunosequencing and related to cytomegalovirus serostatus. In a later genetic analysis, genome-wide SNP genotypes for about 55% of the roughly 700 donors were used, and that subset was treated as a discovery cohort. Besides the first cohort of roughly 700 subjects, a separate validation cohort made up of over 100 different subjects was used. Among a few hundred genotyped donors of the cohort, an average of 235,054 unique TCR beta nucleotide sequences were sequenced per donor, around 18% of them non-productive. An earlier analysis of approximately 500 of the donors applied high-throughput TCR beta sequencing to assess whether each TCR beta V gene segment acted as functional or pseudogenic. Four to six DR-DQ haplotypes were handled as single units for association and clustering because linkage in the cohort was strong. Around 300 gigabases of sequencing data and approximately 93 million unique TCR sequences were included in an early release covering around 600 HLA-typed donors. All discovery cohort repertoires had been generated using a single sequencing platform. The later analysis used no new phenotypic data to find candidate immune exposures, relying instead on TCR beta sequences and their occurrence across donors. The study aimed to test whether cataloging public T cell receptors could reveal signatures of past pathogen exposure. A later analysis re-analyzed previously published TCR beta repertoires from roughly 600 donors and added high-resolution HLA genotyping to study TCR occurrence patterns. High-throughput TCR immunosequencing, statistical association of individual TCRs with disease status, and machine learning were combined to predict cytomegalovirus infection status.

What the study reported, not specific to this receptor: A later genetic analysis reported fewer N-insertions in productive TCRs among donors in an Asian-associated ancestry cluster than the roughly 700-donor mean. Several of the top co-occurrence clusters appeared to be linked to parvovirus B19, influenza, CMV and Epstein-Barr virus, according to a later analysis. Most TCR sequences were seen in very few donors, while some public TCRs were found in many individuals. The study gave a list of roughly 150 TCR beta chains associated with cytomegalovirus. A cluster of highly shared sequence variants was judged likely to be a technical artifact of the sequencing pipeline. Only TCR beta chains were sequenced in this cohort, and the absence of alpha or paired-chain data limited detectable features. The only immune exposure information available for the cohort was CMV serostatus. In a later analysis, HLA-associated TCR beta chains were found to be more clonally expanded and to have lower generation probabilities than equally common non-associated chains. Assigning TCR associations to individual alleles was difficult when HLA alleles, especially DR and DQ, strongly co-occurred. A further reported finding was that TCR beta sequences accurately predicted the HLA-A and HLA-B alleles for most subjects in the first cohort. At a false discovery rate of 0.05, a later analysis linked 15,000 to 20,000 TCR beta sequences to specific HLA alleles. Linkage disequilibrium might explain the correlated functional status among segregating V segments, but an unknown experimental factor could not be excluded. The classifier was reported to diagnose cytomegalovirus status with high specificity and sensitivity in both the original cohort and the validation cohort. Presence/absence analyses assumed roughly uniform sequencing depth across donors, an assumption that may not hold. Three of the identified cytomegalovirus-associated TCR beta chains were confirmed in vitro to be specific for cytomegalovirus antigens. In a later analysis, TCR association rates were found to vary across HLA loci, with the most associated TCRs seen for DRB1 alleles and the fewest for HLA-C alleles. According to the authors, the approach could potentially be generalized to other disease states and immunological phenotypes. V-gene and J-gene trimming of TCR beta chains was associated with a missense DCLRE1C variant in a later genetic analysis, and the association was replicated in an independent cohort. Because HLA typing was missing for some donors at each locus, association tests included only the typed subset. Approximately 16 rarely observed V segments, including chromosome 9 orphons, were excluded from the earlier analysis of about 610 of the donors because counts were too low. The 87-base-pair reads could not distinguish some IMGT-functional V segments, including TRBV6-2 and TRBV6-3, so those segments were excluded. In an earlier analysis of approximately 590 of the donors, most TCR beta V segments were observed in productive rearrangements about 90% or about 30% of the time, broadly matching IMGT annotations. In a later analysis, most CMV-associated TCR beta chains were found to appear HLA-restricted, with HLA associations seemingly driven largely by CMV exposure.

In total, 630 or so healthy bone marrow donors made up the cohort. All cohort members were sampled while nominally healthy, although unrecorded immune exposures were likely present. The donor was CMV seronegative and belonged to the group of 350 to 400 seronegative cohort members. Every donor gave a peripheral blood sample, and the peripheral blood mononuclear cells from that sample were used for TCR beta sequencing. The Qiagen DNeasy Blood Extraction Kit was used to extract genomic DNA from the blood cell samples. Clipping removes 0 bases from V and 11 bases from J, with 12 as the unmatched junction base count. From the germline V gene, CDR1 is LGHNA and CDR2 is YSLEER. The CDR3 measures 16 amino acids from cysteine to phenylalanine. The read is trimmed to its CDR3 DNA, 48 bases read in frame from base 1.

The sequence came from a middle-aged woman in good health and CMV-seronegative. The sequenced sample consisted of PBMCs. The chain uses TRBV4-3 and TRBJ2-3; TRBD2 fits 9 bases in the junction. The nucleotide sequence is TGCGCCAGCAGCCAAGATCAGAGCGGGGGGCCCAGGAGGCAGTATTTT. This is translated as CASSQDQSGGPRRQYF.